The 25 T cell receptor beta chains listed next were all sequenced from one sample in a study of blood T cell repertoires in COVID-19. Clones were sequenced by immunoSEQ multiplex PCR, and TCRdb holds only the in-frame ones, with some missing. The sample carries 100,000 to 140,000 clones, 80% to 90% recorded once. Sequenced material: peripheral blood. The receptors originated from a man in his forties with active or convalescent COVID-19.

This chain uses TRBV19 with TRBJ1-1; the D is unclear. This CDR3 region has 13 residues. Per germline, CDR1 LNHDA and CDR2 SQIVND (reference sequence). The V end lost 4 bases, the J end lost 1 base, and 7 bases lay between the germline ends. CDR3 sequence (DNA): TGTGCCAGTAGTAGTAAATCGAACACTGAAGCTTTCTTT. Translating it yields CASSSKSNTEAFF.

The chain couples TRBV14 to TRBJ1-2; D is unresolved. The germline CDR1 and CDR2 sequences are SGHDN and FVKESK. V was cut by 0 bases and J by 5 bases, with 13 bases left in between. The CDR3 has 15 amino acids. The CDR3 region is CASSQDIGIFYGYTF. CDR3 DNA: TGTGCCAGCAGCCAAGACATCGGGATCTTTTATGGCTACACCTTC.

The chain has TRBV5-4 and TRBJ2-6; D might be TRBD1 (5 bases). The V gene lost 5 bases and the J gene lost 3 bases, with 15 bases spanning the gap. Germline lookup yields CDR1 SGHNT and CDR2 YYREEE (reference sequence). The CDR3 runs to 16 residues. The CDR3 here is CASRSSREGGANVLTF. The CDR3 DNA reads TGTGCCAGCAGGTCCTCCAGGGAAGGTGGGGCCAACGTCCTGACTTTC.

The gene calls are TRBV19 and TRBJ1-2; D is perhaps TRBD1 (6 bases). The length of the CDR3 is 14 residues. Germline V gives CDR1 LNHDA, CDR2 SQIVND (reference sequence). Between the trimmed V and J ends, which lost 3 bases and 4 bases, there was a span of 12 bases. This CDR3 is CASSILGALYGYTF. CDR3 bases: TGTGCCAGTAGTATTCTGGGGGCGCTCTATGGCTACACCTTC.

The V gene is TRBV28, the J gene TRBJ1-1, with 7 bases aligning to TRBD1. V gave up 8 bases and J gave up 5 bases; unmatched junction bases: 8. CDR3 length: 13 amino acids. Germline CDR1 is MDHEN and CDR2 is SYDVKM. CDR3: CASSPTGFTEAFF. For the CDR3, the DNA is TGTGCCAGCTCCCCGACAGGGTTTACTGAAGCTTTCTTT.

In this sample, this clone turned up once. The chain recombines TRBV12-3 or TRBV12-4 with TRBJ1-2, with a tentative D call TRBD1 (5 bases). This CDR3 has 13 residues. With 6 bases removed from V and 0 bases from J, the gap between germline ends came to 8 bases. CDR3 DNA: TGTGCCAGCAGCGGACAAGCTAACTATGGCTACACCTTC. This translates into CASSGQANYGYTF.

This clone showed up just a few times. The CDR3, as DNA: TGTGCCAGCAGCCAGGTACTAGCGGGAGGATACAATGAGCAGTTCTTC. It specifies CASSQVLAGGYNEQFF. The chain employs TRBV3-1 (or the pseudogene TRBV3-2) and TRBJ2-1; 12 nucleotides align to TRBD2. Per the germline V gene, CDR1 is LGHDT and CDR2 is YNNKEL (reference sequence). This CDR3 contains 16 residues. V lost 3 bases, J lost 4 bases, and 4 bases stayed unmatched.

The rearrangement links TRBV7-2 to TRBJ2-3, with a tentative D call TRBD2 (6 bases). The CDR3 extends over 14 amino acids. Trimming pared 5 bases from V and 5 bases from J, leaving 14 bases between. Germline V gives CDR1 SGHTA, CDR2 FQGNSA. Here the CDR3 DNA reads TGTGCCAGCAGCCCCCAGGGACTCGTAGATACGCAGTATTTT. This sequence encodes CASSPQGLVDTQYF. The variable domain in full, completed from reference TRBV7-2 and TRBJ2-3, reads GAGVSQSPSNKVTEKGKDVELRCDPISGHTALYWYRQSLGQGLEFLIYFQGNSAPDKSGLPSDRFSAERTGGSVSTLTIQRTQQEDSAVYLCASSPQGLVDTQYFGPGTRLTVL.

The V call is TRBV7-6, the J call TRBJ1-3, with D tentatively TRBD1 (6 bases). This CDR3 has 16 amino acids. The germline V and J ends were trimmed by 5 bases and 0 bases, with 14 bases remaining between them. Germline V gene lookup returns CDR1 SGHVS and CDR2 FNYEAQ. In DNA, the CDR3 is TGTGCCAGCAGCAAAGGACAGCCTTTCTCTGGAAACACCATATATTTT. Amino acid sequence: CASSKGQPFSGNTIYF.

V usage is TRBV18 and J usage is TRBJ1-3; D gene ambiguous. The CDR3 totals 15 residues. Per the germline V gene, CDR1 is KGHSH and CDR2 is LQKENI. With 1 base removed from V and 0 bases from J, the gap between germline ends came to 7 bases. The CDR3 protein is CASSPLVSSGNTIYF. The CDR3 region has the DNA TGTGCCAGCTCACCACTTGTCAGCTCTGGAAACACCATATATTTT. Supplemented by reference TRBV18 and TRBJ1-3, the full variable domain reads NAGVMQNPRHLVRRRGQEARLRCSPMKGHSHVYWYRQLPEEGLKFMVYLQKENIIDESGMPKERFSAEFPKEGPSILRIQQVVRGDSAAYFCASSPLVSSGNTIYFGEGSWLTVV.

V is TRBV7-2 and J is TRBJ2-1, with TRBD2 matching 14 bases. J lost 8 bases, V lost 5 bases, and 11 bases had no gene match. CDR3 length: 17 residues. Looked up from germline, CDR1 is SGHTA and CDR2 is FQGNSA. The CDR3 is CASSVSRGLAGVHEQFF. In nucleotides, the CDR3 is TGTGCCAGCAGCGTTAGTAGGGGACTAGCGGGAGTGCATGAGCAGTTCTTC.

This chain uses TRBV28 with TRBJ1-4; no definite D call. CDR1 and CDR2 from the germline V gene are MDHEN and SYDVKM. The CDR3 contains 14 residues. Trimming pared 3 bases from V and 0 bases from J, leaving 5 bases between. The CDR3 is CASSFTATNEKLFF. The CDR3 DNA follows: TGTGCCAGCAGTTTTACGGCAACTAATGAAAAACTGTTTTTT.

There are a few counts of this clone. The genes are TRBV20-1 and TRBJ2-7; D is possibly TRBD1 (6 bases). The germline V and J ends were trimmed by 6 bases and 3 bases, with 9 bases remaining between them. In germline, CDR1 is DFQATT, CDR2 SNEGSKA (reference sequence). This CDR3 comprises 11 residues. CDR3 in DNA: TGCAGTGCGGGACAATACTACGAGCAGTACTTC. As protein: CSAGQYYEQYF.

This chain links TRBV5-1 with TRBJ2-2; D is possibly TRBD2 (5 bases). Deletions cut 6 bases from V and 6 bases from J, with 12 bases between. CDR1 and CDR2 (germline): SGHRS, YFSETQ. This CDR3 has 13 residues. The CDR3 is CASTLRVPGELFF. Here the CDR3 DNA reads TGCGCCAGCACCCTGAGGGTACCCGGGGAGCTGTTTTTT.

The chain has TRBV10-3 and TRBJ1-1; no definite D call. The germline CDR1 and CDR2 sequences are ENHRY and SYGVKD. Between the trimmed V and J ends, which lost 6 bases and 0 bases, there was a span of 8 bases. The CDR3 is made up of 13 amino acids. In DNA form, the CDR3 reads TGTGCCATCAGCAGAACAGTGAACACTGAAGCTTTCTTT. This gives the protein CAISRTVNTEAFF.

The chain joins TRBV28 to TRBJ2-7; a weak D match, TRBD1 (6 bases). The V gene's germline CDR1 is MDHEN and CDR2 SYDVKM. Deletions cut 5 bases from V and 3 bases from J, with 14 bases between. This CDR3 is 14 amino acids long. CDR3 in amino acids: CASSIQGTHYEQYF. CDR3 nucleotide sequence: TGTGCCAGCAGTATACAGGGAACTCACTACGAGCAGTACTTC.

The chain is built from TRBV5-8 and TRBJ2-3; 9 nucleotides match TRBD1. J was trimmed by 5 bases and V by 1 base; bases with no gene match: 2. The CDR3 consists of 14 residues. The germline V gene has CDR1 SGHTS and CDR2 YDEGEE. The CDR3 spells CASSLNRGRDTQYF. CDR3 nucleotide sequence: TGTGCCAGCAGCTTGAACAGGGGGCGAGATACGCAGTATTTT.

Worth noting for this clone: Other DNA sequences in the sample encode the same CDR3. J is TRBJ1-2 and V is TRBV12-3 or TRBV12-4; D gene uncertain. The length of the CDR3 is 13 residues. Trimming left V 8 bases short and J 3 bases short, with 13 bases between. This CDR3 reads CASSPNRDYGYTF. The CDR3 DNA is TGTGCCAGCTCCCCCAACAGAGACTATGGCTACACCTTC.

The chain combines TRBV12-3 or TRBV12-4 with TRBJ1-2; no reliable D call. V lost 5 bases, J lost 4 bases, and 11 bases lay in between. The CDR3 covers 13 residues. The DNA of the CDR3 is TGTGCCAGCAGTCCCACAGTCCTCTATGGCTACACCTTC. Its protein product is CASSPTVLYGYTF.

The CDR3 spells CASSSPPGQGYEQYF. In nucleotides, the CDR3 is TGTGCCAGCAGTTCCCCTCCGGGACAGGGCTACGAGCAGTACTTC. The rearrangement joins TRBV28 to TRBJ2-7; TRBD1 agrees at 9 bases. Germline V gives CDR1 MDHEN, CDR2 SYDVKM. Losses at the gene ends were 4 bases for V and 3 bases for J; bases not matched to a gene: 7. The CDR3 contains 15 residues.

J is TRBJ1-5 and V is TRBV19; D is possibly TRBD1 (5 bases). V lost 5 bases and J 3 bases, leaving 14 bases between the germline ends. The CDR3 contains 15 residues. Per the germline V gene, CDR1 is LNHDA and CDR2 is SQIVND (reference sequence). The CDR3 spells CASSPGRDPNQPQHF. CDR3 DNA: TGTGCCAGTAGTCCGGGGAGGGACCCCAATCAGCCCCAGCATTTT.

The chain couples TRBV7-2 to TRBJ2-2; TRBD2 might be the D (6 bases). The CDR3 consists of 15 residues. The germline V and J ends were trimmed by 4 bases and 1 base, with 10 bases remaining between them. Germline CDR1 reads SGHTA; CDR2 reads FQGNSA. The CDR3: CASSYQGGNTGELFF. The DNA of the CDR3 is TGTGCCAGCAGCTACCAGGGAGGGAACACCGGGGAGCTGTTTTTT.

CDR3 sequence: CASSQGPMRGSSEKLFF. In nucleotides, the CDR3 is TGCGCCAGCAGCCAAGGACCCATGCGGGGCAGTTCGGAAAAACTGTTTTTT. The rearrangement uses TRBV4-1 and TRBJ1-4, with D perhaps matching TRBD1 (5 bases). V gave up 1 base and J gave up 8 bases, with 20 bases separating them. CDR1 and CDR2 from the germline V gene are MGHRA and YSYEKL. The CDR3 has 17 amino acids.

This clone was seen once. This chain joins TRBV18 and TRBJ1-2; 10 positions match TRBD1. J was trimmed by 7 bases and V by 3 bases; bases with no gene match: 8. Germline CDR1 reads KGHSH; CDR2 reads LQKENI. The CDR3 covers 15 residues. The CDR3 sequence is CASSPRGTGDSGYTF. CDR3 DNA sequence: TGTGCCAGCTCACCTAGAGGGACAGGGGATAGTGGCTACACCTTC.

The V call is TRBV11-1, the J call TRBJ2-2; 7 bases fit TRBD1. The V segment lost 5 bases and the J segment 5 bases; nucleotides outside the gene matches: 5. The length of the CDR3 is 14 residues. CDR1 is SGHAT, CDR2 FQDESV, per germline (reference sequence). The CDR3 coding sequence is TGTGCCAGCAGCAAACAGGGGAAGACCGGGGAGCTGTTTTTT. Its translation: CASSKQGKTGELFF.